This T cell receptor beta chain was profiled in a study of OX40 agonist ivuxolimab in advanced cancers. Study background: The group had a mean age of roughly 65 years, ranged from roughly 20 to 80, and was 82.7% male. Prior checkpoint blockade (anti-PD-1, anti-PD-L1 or anti-CTLA-4) was permitted; roughly 40% had it.

With autoimmune disease history or systemic immunosuppression, patients were excluded. TCRdb keeps only in-frame clones here, not all; method: immunoSEQ multiplex PCR. The sample consists of some 62,000 clones, roughly nine tenths of them appearing once. CDR3 length: 18 amino acids. The germline V gene encodes CDR1 MGHRA and CDR2 YSYEKL. The V gene end was trimmed by 1 base and the J gene end by 1 base; junction bases not matched to a gene: 7. Sequencing used CD4+ or CD8+ T cells sorted from blood, obtained in a trial of the OX40 agonist ivuxolimab. V is TRBV4-1 and J is TRBJ2-6; 7 bases line up with TRBD1. This TCR derives from an adult with an advanced solid tumor such as melanoma, head and neck, liver or kidney cancer. The CDR3 spells CASSQGGTEESGANVLTF. As DNA, the CDR3 is TGCGCCAGCAGCCAAGGAGGGACAGAGGAGTCTGGGGCCAACGTCCTGACTTTC.